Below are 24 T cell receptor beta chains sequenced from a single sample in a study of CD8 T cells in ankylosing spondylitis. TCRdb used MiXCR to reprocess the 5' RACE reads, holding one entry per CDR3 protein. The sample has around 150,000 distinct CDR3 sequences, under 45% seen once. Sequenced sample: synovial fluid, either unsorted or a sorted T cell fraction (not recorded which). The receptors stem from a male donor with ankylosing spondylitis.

Here the CDR3 DNA reads TGCGCCAGCAGCGGACATAAAGACCGGGACAGAAGACACTCTGGGGCCAACGTCCTGACTTTC. It specifies CASSGHKDRDRRHSGANVLTF. The gene calls are TRBV5-1 and TRBJ2-6; 7 nucleotides line up with TRBD1. CDR3 length: 21 residues. Germline loops: CDR1 SGHRS, CDR2 YFSETQ. Losses at the gene ends were 4 bases for V and 0 bases for J; bases not matched to a gene: 19.

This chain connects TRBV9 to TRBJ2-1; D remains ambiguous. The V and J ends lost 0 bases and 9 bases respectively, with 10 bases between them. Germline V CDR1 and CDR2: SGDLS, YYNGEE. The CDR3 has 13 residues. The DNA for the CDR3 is TGTGCCAGCAGCGTAGGGCCGCGAGGTGAGCAGTTCTTC. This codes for CASSVGPRGEQFF.

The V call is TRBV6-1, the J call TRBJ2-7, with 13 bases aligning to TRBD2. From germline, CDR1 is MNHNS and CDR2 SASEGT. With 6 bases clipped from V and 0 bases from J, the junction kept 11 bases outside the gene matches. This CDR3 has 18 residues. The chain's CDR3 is CASSSGTSGISSSYEQYF. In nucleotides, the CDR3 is TGTGCCAGCAGCTCCGGGACTAGCGGGATTTCATCCTCCTACGAGCAGTACTTC.

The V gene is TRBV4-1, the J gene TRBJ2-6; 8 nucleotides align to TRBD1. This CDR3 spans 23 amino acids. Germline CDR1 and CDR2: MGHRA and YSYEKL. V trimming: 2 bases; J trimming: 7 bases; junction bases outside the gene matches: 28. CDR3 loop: CASSQSNLRDFQGAIARANVLTF. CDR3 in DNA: TGCGCCAGCAGCCAATCAAACTTAAGAGATTTTCAGGGGGCAATAGCAAGAGCCAACGTCCTGACTTTC.

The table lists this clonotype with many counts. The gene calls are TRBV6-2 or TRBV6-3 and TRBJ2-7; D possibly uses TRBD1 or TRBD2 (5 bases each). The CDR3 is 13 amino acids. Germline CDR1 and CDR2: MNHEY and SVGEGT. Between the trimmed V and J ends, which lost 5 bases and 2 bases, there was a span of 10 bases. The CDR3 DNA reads TGTGCCAGCAGTGGGACGGAGACCTACGAGCAGTACTTC. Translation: CASSGTETYEQYF.

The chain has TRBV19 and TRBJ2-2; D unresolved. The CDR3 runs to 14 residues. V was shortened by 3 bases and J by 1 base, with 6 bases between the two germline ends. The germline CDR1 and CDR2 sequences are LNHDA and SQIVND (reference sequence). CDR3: CASSMAQNTGELFF. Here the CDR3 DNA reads TGTGCCAGTAGTATGGCTCAGAACACCGGGGAGCTGTTTTTT.

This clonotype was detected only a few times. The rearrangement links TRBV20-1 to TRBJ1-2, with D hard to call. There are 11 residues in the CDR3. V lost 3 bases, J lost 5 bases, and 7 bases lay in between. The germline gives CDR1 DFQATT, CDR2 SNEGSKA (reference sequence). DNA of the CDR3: TGCAGTGCTAGGCAGACTTATGGCTACACCTTC. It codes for CSARQTYGYTF.

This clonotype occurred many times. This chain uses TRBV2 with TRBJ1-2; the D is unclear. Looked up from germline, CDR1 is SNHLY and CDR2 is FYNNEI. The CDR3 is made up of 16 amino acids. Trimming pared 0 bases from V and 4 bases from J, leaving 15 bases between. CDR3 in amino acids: CASSEARASDPYGYTF. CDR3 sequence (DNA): TGTGCCAGCAGTGAAGCGAGGGCGTCAGACCCCTATGGCTACACCTTC.

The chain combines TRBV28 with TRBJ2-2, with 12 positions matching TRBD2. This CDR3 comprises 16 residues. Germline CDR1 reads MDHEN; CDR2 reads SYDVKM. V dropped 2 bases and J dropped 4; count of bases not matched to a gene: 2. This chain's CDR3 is CASSLLAGGPTGELFF. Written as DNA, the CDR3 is TGTGCCAGCAGTTTACTAGCGGGAGGGCCCACCGGGGAGCTGTTTTTT. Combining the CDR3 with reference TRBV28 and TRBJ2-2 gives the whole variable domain DVKVTQSSRYLVKRTGEKVFLECVQDMDHENMFWYRQDPGLGLRLIYFSYDVKMKEKGDIPEGYSVSREKKERFSLILESASTNQTSMYLCASSLLAGGPTGELFFGEGSRLTVL.

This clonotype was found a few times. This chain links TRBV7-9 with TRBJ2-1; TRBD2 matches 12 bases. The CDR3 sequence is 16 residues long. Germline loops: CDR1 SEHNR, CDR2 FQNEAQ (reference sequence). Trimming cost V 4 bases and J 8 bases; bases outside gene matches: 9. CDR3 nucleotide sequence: TGTGCCAGCAGCTCGAAGGAGGGACTAGCGGGCTATGAGCAGTTCTTC. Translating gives CASSSKEGLAGYEQFF.

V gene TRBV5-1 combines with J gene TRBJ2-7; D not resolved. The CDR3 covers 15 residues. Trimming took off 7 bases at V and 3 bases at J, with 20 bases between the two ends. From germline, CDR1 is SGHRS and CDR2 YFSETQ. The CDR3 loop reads CASAVGQWEGYEQYF. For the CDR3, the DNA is TGCGCCAGCGCAGTCGGGCAGTGGGAAGGCTACGAGCAGTACTTC.

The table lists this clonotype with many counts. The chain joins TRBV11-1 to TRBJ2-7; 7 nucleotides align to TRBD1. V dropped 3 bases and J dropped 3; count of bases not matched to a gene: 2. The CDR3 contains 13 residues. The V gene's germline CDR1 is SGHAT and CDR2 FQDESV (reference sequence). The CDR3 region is CASSFRQGYEQYF. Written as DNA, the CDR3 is TGTGCCAGCAGCTTCCGACAGGGCTACGAGCAGTACTTC.

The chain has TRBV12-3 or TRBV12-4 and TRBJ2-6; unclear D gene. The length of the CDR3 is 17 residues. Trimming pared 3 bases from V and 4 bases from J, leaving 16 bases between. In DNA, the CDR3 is TGTGCCAGCAGTTTTGCTTCTATGGGCTCCGGGGCCAACGTCCTGACTTTC. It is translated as CASSFASMGSGANVLTF.

As DNA, the CDR3 is TGCGCCAGCAGCCAAGACCCCACTCAGAGACCGGGGGAGCAGTACTTC. Translation gives CASSQDPTQRPGEQYF. V gene TRBV4-3 combines with J gene TRBJ2-7; possible D gene TRBD2, 5 bases. The V gene lost 0 bases and the J gene lost 7 bases, with 19 bases spanning the gap. Germline V CDR1 and CDR2: LGHNA, YSLEER. The CDR3 loop spans 16 amino acids.

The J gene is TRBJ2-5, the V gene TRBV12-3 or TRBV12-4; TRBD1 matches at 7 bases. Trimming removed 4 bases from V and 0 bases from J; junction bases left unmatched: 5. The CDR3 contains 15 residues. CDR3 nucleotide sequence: TGTGCCAGCAGTTACCTGACAGGGTACCAAGAGACCCAGTACTTC. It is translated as CASSYLTGYQETQYF.

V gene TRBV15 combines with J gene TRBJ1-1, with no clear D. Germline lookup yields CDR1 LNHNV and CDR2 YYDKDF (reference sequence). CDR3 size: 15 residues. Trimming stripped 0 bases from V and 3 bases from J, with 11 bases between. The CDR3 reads CATSRDRALHTEAFF. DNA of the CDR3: TGTGCCACCAGCAGAGATCGGGCCCTCCACACTGAAGCTTTCTTT. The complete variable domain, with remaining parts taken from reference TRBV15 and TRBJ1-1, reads DAMVIQNPRYQVTQFGKPVTLSCSQTLNHNVMYWYQQKSSQAPKLLFHYYDKDFNNEADTPDNFQSRRPNTSFCFLDIRSPGLGDTAMYLCATSRDRALHTEAFFGQGTRLTVV.

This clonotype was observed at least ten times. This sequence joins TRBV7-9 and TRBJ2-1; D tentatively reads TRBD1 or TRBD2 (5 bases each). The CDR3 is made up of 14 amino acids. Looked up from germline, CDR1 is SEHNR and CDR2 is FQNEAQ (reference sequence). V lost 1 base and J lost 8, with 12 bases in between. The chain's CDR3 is CASSLGGSAHEQFF. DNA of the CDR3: TGTGCCAGCAGCTTAGGGGGGTCGGCCCATGAGCAGTTCTTC. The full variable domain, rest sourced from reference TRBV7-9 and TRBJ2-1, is DTGVSQNPRHKITKRGQNVTFRCDPISEHNRLYWYRQTLGQGPEFLTYFQNEAQLEKSRLLSDRFSAERPKGSFSTLEIQRTEQGDSAMYLCASSLGGSAHEQFFGPGTRLTVL.

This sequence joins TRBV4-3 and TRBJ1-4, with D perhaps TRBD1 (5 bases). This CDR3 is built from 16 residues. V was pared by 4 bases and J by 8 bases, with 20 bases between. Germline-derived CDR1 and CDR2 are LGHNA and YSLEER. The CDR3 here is CASSRTTWGLEEKLFF. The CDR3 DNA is TGCGCCAGCAGCCGAACCACATGGGGGTTGGAGGAAAAACTGTTTTTT.

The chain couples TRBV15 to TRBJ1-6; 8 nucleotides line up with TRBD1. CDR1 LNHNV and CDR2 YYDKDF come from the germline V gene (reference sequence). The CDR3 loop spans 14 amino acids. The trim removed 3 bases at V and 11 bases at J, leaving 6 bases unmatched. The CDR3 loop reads CATSSGQGLPPLHF. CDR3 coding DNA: TGTGCCACCAGCAGCGGACAGGGTCTTCCACCCCTCCACTTT.

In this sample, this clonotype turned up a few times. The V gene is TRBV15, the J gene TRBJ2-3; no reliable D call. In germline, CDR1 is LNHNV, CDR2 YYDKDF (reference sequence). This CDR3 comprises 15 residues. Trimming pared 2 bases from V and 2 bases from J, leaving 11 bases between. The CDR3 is CATSRRPEPTDTQYF. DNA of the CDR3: TGTGCCACCAGCAGACGTCCGGAGCCCACAGATACGCAGTATTTT.

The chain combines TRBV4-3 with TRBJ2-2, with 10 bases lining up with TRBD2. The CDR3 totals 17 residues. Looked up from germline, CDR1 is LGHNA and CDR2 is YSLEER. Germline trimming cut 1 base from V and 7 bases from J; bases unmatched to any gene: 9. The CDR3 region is CASSQVRLAGAGGELFF. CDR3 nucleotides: TGCGCCAGCAGCCAAGTAAGGCTAGCGGGAGCCGGCGGGGAGCTGTTTTTT.

Written as DNA, the CDR3 is TGCAGTGCTAGAGATTCCCCGTCGACTTCCCTCAACGAGCAGTACTTC. Translated: CSARDSPSTSLNEQYF. The V gene is TRBV20-1, the J gene TRBJ2-7; no definite D call. V was cut by 0 bases and J by 5 bases, with 20 bases left in between. The CDR3 totals 16 residues. From germline, CDR1 is DFQATT and CDR2 SNEGSKA (reference sequence).

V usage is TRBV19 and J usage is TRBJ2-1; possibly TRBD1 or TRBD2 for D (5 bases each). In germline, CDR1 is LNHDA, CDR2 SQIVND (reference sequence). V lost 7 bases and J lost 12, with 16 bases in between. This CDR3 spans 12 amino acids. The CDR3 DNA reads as TGTGCCAGTAACATACCGGGTGGGGGGCAGTTCTTC. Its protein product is CASNIPGGGQFF. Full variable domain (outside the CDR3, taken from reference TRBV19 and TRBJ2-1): DGGITQSPKYLFRKEGQNVTLSCEQNLNHDAMYWYRQDPGQGLRLIYYSQIVNDFQKGDIAEGYSVSREKKESFPLTVTSAQKNPTAFYLCASNIPGGGQFFGPGTRLTVL.

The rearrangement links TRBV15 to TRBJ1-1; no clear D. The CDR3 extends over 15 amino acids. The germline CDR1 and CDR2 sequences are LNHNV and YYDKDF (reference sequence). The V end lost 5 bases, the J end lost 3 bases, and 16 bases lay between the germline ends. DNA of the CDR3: TGTGCCACCAGCCCCCTCCGGGCATCCGACACTGAAGCTTTCTTT. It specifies CATSPLRASDTEAFF.